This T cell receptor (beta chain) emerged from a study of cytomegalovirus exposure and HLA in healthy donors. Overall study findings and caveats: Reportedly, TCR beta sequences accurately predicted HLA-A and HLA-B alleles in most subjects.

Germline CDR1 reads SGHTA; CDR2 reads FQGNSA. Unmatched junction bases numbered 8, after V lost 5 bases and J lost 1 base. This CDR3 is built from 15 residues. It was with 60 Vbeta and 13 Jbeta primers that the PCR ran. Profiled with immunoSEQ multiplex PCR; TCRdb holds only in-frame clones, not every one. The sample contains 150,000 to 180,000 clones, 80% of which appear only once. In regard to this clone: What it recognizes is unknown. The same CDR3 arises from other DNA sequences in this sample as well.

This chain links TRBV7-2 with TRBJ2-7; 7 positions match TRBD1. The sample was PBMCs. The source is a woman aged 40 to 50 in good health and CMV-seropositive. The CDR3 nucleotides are TGTGCCAGCAGCCTCAGACAGGGATCATCCTACGAGCAGTACTTC. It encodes CASSLRQGSSYEQYF.